A selection of T cell receptor beta chains follows, all from one sample in a study. TCRdb independently ran MiXCR on the RT-PCR reads; one entry per CDR3 protein. The table has more than 550,000 distinct CDR3 sequences, more than 13% seen once. Sequenced input: memory CD4+ T cells from blood. Receptors were obtained from a female donor in good health, serving as a healthy control. Each CDR3 is given with its conserved first and last residue. Each record gives: CDR3 DNA, CDR3 protein, D gene, clone size, V gene, J gene. A D gene is named only where the DNA matches it firmly. Clone size is given for some rows only: seen once, a few or many times, or a class if the clone is expanded.

CDR3 DNA: TGTGCCAGCAGTTTGGCGACAGGGGTATTT; CDR3 protein: CASSLATGVF; D gene: TRBD1; clone size: .; V gene: TRBV27; J gene: TRBJ1-1
CDR3 DNA: TGCAGCGTTGACGGAGCGGGAGGGCCTACAGATACGCAGTATTTT; CDR3 protein: CSVDGAGGPTDTQYF; D gene: TRBD2; clone size: many; V gene: TRBV29-1; J gene: TRBJ2-3
CDR3 DNA: TGTGCCGGCATTGCCGGGCTAGCGGGAGCGGGAGATACGCAGTATTTT; CDR3 protein: CAGIAGLAGAGDTQYF; D gene: TRBD2; clone size: .; V gene: TRBV7-9; J gene: TRBJ2-3
CDR3 DNA: TGCACCGCGGACCTAGGGGGAATCGGCTACACCTTC; CDR3 protein: CTADLGGIGYTF; D gene: .; clone size: many; V gene: TRBV20-1; J gene: TRBJ1-2
CDR3 DNA: TGCAGCGTGGCCCATCCGGGTGAGCAGTTCTTC; CDR3 protein: CSVAHPGEQFF; D gene: .; clone size: many; V gene: TRBV29-1; J gene: TRBJ2-1
CDR3 DNA: TGCGCCAGCAGCTTCGGACCAGAGGACGAGCAGTACTTC; CDR3 protein: CASSFGPEDEQYF; D gene: .; clone size: few; V gene: TRBV5-1; J gene: TRBJ2-7
CDR3 DNA: TGTGCCATCAGTGCGGAGGGTTATAGCAATCAGCCCCAGCATTTT; CDR3 protein: CAISAEGYSNQPQHF; D gene: .; clone size: .; V gene: TRBV10-3; J gene: TRBJ1-5
CDR3 DNA: TGCGCCAGCAGCCAAACGTCCGGGACAGGGGGCGGCGGAAACACCATATATTTT; CDR3 protein: CASSQTSGTGGGGNTIYF; D gene: TRBD1; clone size: many; V gene: TRBV4-3; J gene: TRBJ1-3
CDR3 DNA: TGTGCCAGCAGCTTAGCCGGGACAGGCTGGTATTTT; CDR3 protein: CASSLAGTGWYF; D gene: TRBD1; clone size: .; V gene: TRBV7-2; J gene: TRBJ1-3
CDR3 DNA: TGCAGTGCTAGGCGGCTAGATGGTTACAATGAGCAGTTCTTC; CDR3 protein: CSARRLDGYNEQFF; D gene: .; clone size: .; V gene: TRBV20-1; J gene: TRBJ2-1
CDR3 DNA: TGTGCCAGCAGCCTTCCAACGAACACTGAAGCTTTCTTT; CDR3 protein: CASSLPTNTEAFF; D gene: .; clone size: .; V gene: TRBV7-8; J gene: TRBJ1-1
CDR3 DNA: TGCGCCAGCAGCTCGCGGGACTTTCCCGGCACCTTC; CDR3 protein: CASSSRDFPGTF; D gene: .; clone size: few; V gene: TRBV5-1; J gene: TRBJ1-2
CDR3 DNA: TGTGCCAGCAGCTTAGCAGGGGCTGAAGCTTTCTTT; CDR3 protein: CASSLAGAEAFF; D gene: .; clone size: many; V gene: TRBV11-2; J gene: TRBJ1-1
CDR3 DNA: TGTGCCAGCAGCTTACTACTCCGGGCCAACTACGAGCAGTACTTC; CDR3 protein: CASSLLLRANYEQYF; D gene: .; clone size: few; V gene: TRBV7-2; J gene: TRBJ2-7
CDR3 DNA: TGCAGTGCTACTGCTGGGGGCGCCCACTATGGCTACACCTTC; CDR3 protein: CSATAGGAHYGYTF; D gene: .; clone size: .; V gene: TRBV20-1; J gene: TRBJ1-2
CDR3 DNA: TGTGCCAGCAGTCCTATAGGGTGGCAGGCACTTATGAACACTGAAGCTTTCTTT; CDR3 protein: CASSPIGWQALMNTEAFF; D gene: .; clone size: .; V gene: TRBV27; J gene: TRBJ1-1
CDR3 DNA: TGCGCCAGCAGCTTGGACGCACGGATGAACACTGAAGCTTTCTTT; CDR3 protein: CASSLDARMNTEAFF; D gene: .; clone size: .; V gene: TRBV5-1; J gene: TRBJ1-1
CDR3 DNA: TGTGCCAGCAGTTCTAGGACCCATTCACCCCTCCACTTT; CDR3 protein: CASSSRTHSPLHF; D gene: .; clone size: few; V gene: TRBV28; J gene: TRBJ1-6
CDR3 DNA: TGTGCCAGCAGCGTAGAGGGGGGGAACTCCTACGAGCAGTACTTC; CDR3 protein: CASSVEGGNSYEQYF; D gene: .; clone size: .; V gene: TRBV9; J gene: TRBJ2-7
CDR3 DNA: TGTGCCAGCAGTGCCGGGACAGGGTACAAAGCTTTCTTT; CDR3 protein: CASSAGTGYKAFF; D gene: TRBD1; clone size: .; V gene: TRBV25-1; J gene: TRBJ1-1
CDR3 DNA: TGTGCCAGCAGTTTTTGGGGTTCCGGCACAGATACGCAGTATTTT; CDR3 protein: CASSFWGSGTDTQYF; D gene: .; clone size: many; V gene: TRBV12-3/TRBV12-4; J gene: TRBJ2-3
CDR3 DNA: TGTGCCAGCAACCCCCCAGGGCCCTTAACTGGGGCCAACGTCCTGACTTTC; CDR3 protein: CASNPPGPLTGANVLTF; D gene: .; clone size: few; V gene: TRBV6-6; J gene: TRBJ2-6
CDR3 DNA: TGTGCCAGCAGTCGCCGGACAGACTATGGCTACACCTTC; CDR3 protein: CASSRRTDYGYTF; D gene: .; clone size: many; V gene: TRBV12-3/TRBV12-4; J gene: TRBJ1-2
CDR3 DNA: TGTGCCAGCAGCCCGTCGACCGGGTGGAGTGAAAAACTGTTTTTT; CDR3 protein: CASSPSTGWSEKLFF; D gene: .; clone size: few; V gene: TRBV7-9; J gene: TRBJ1-4
CDR3 DNA: TGTGCCAGCAGTCCGTCGTTGTTATACAGCAATCAGCCCCAGCATTTT; CDR3 protein: CASSPSLLYSNQPQHF; D gene: .; clone size: many; V gene: TRBV6-5; J gene: TRBJ1-5
CDR3 DNA: TGCAGTGCTAGTGGGATGCGGAGCGGAAGGATCTCCTACAATGAGCAGTTCTTC; CDR3 protein: CSASGMRSGRISYNEQFF; D gene: .; clone size: .; V gene: TRBV20-1; J gene: TRBJ2-1
CDR3 DNA: TGCGCCAGCAGTGACAGGGACAATCAGCCCCAGCATTTT; CDR3 protein: CASSDRDNQPQHF; D gene: .; clone size: many; V gene: TRBV10-2; J gene: TRBJ1-5
CDR3 DNA: TGTGCCAGCAGCTCACAGCATGAGCAGTTCTTC; CDR3 protein: CASSSQHEQFF; D gene: .; clone size: few; V gene: TRBV5-4; J gene: TRBJ2-1
CDR3 DNA: TGTGCCATCAGTGAGTCGGGACAGGCTAATGAAAAACTGTTTTTT; CDR3 protein: CAISESGQANEKLFF; D gene: TRBD1; clone size: .; V gene: TRBV10-3; J gene: TRBJ1-4
CDR3 DNA: TGTGCCTGGAGTGTGGGTACAGGGTCCTACAATGAGCAGTTCTTC; CDR3 protein: CAWSVGTGSYNEQFF; D gene: .; clone size: many; V gene: TRBV30; J gene: TRBJ2-1
CDR3 DNA: TGCAGTGCTAAACAGAGCACAGATACGCAGTATTTT; CDR3 protein: CSAKQSTDTQYF; D gene: .; clone size: .; V gene: TRBV20-1; J gene: TRBJ2-3
CDR3 DNA: TGCGCCAGCAGCCAACCCCTCGGACTAGCGGACAACAATGAGCAGTTCTTC; CDR3 protein: CASSQPLGLADNNEQFF; D gene: TRBD2; clone size: many; V gene: TRBV4-3; J gene: TRBJ2-1
CDR3 DNA: TGCAGTGCCCGAGGCCCGGAAGCTTTCTTT; CDR3 protein: CSARGPEAFF; D gene: .; clone size: .; V gene: TRBV20-1; J gene: TRBJ1-1
CDR3 DNA: TGTGCCACCAGTCCTCCGGGAAGCTCCTACAATGAGCAGTTCTTC; CDR3 protein: CATSPPGSSYNEQFF; D gene: .; clone size: .; V gene: TRBV24-1; J gene: TRBJ2-1
CDR3 DNA: TGTGCCAGCAGCTTAGCGCCACTTGACAATGAGCAGTTCTTC; CDR3 protein: CASSLAPLDNEQFF; D gene: .; clone size: .; V gene: TRBV7-7; J gene: TRBJ2-1
CDR3 DNA: TGTGCCAGCAGCCCGTTGGGGGGGGCCAAGACAGATACGCAGTATTTT; CDR3 protein: CASSPLGGAKTDTQYF; D gene: .; clone size: few; V gene: TRBV7-2; J gene: TRBJ2-3
CDR3 DNA: TGCAGTGCTAGAGATCCCAACGGACTGAATCAGCCCCAGCATTTT; CDR3 protein: CSARDPNGLNQPQHF; D gene: .; clone size: .; V gene: TRBV20-1; J gene: TRBJ1-5
CDR3 DNA: TGCGCCAGCAGTCTGACTACGCTAGGGAGCACTGAAGCTTTCTTT; CDR3 protein: CASSLTTLGSTEAFF; D gene: .; clone size: many; V gene: TRBV10-2; J gene: TRBJ1-1
CDR3 DNA: TGCAGTGCAATAACAGGGATCCTCTATGGCTACACCTTC; CDR3 protein: CSAITGILYGYTF; D gene: .; clone size: few; V gene: TRBV20-1; J gene: TRBJ1-2
CDR3 DNA: TGTGCCAGCAGTTACGGGAGTGTTCCAGATACGCAGTATTTT; CDR3 protein: CASSYGSVPDTQYF; D gene: .; clone size: few; V gene: TRBV27; J gene: TRBJ2-3
CDR3 DNA: TGTGCCAGCCGCCAAATTACTAGCCGGAATGAGCAGTTCTTC; CDR3 protein: CASRQITSRNEQFF; D gene: .; clone size: .; V gene: TRBV3-1; J gene: TRBJ2-1
CDR3 DNA: TGTGCCAGCAGCTTAGGGAGGACAGGGGCCGGGGAGCTGTTTTTT; CDR3 protein: CASSLGRTGAGELFF; D gene: TRBD1; clone size: .; V gene: TRBV7-7; J gene: TRBJ2-2
CDR3 DNA: TGTGCCAGCAGCGTAGTCTACAGTATAATGAACACTGAAGCTTTCTTT; CDR3 protein: CASSVVYSIMNTEAFF; D gene: .; clone size: few; V gene: TRBV9; J gene: TRBJ1-1
CDR3 DNA: TGTGCCAGCAGTAGAACTCGAACTGGAAACACCATATATTTT; CDR3 protein: CASSRTRTGNTIYF; D gene: .; clone size: many; V gene: TRBV6-6; J gene: TRBJ1-3
CDR3 DNA: TGTGCCACCAGCAGAGATCAGGGGGCTGAAAAACTGTTTTTT; CDR3 protein: CATSRDQGAEKLFF; D gene: TRBD1; clone size: .; V gene: TRBV15; J gene: TRBJ1-4
CDR3 DNA: TGTGCCTGGAGTTTGTCGTCACTTAACTATGGCTACACCTTC; CDR3 protein: CAWSLSSLNYGYTF; D gene: .; clone size: few; V gene: TRBV30; J gene: TRBJ1-2
CDR3 DNA: TGCGCCAGCAGCTTTGGGGCGGGAGGTGAGCAGTTCTTC; CDR3 protein: CASSFGAGGEQFF; D gene: TRBD2; clone size: many; V gene: TRBV5-1; J gene: TRBJ2-1
CDR3 DNA: TGCAGTGCTGCCCGGGGAGTTCAACCTTACAATGAGCAGTTCTTC; CDR3 protein: CSAARGVQPYNEQFF; D gene: .; clone size: many; V gene: TRBV20-1; J gene: TRBJ2-1
CDR3 DNA: TGCGCCAGCAGCTTGGGAGGGACAGGGAGGACCCAGTACTTC; CDR3 protein: CASSLGGTGRTQYF; D gene: TRBD1; clone size: .; V gene: TRBV5-1; J gene: TRBJ2-5
CDR3 DNA: TGCAGTGCTAGAGATACGAACAGGGTTGAGATCTCTGGAAACACCATATATTTT; CDR3 protein: CSARDTNRVEISGNTIYF; D gene: .; clone size: .; V gene: TRBV20-1; J gene: TRBJ1-3
CDR3 DNA: TGCAGTGCTCCACAAACGGCCTCCTATAATTCACCCCTCCACTTT; CDR3 protein: CSAPQTASYNSPLHF; D gene: .; clone size: .; V gene: TRBV20-1; J gene: TRBJ1-6
CDR3 DNA: TGCAGTGCGGACGGGACTAGATTAATCTACAATGAGCAGTTCTTC; CDR3 protein: CSADGTRLIYNEQFF; D gene: TRBD2; clone size: .; V gene: TRBV20-1; J gene: TRBJ2-1
CDR3 DNA: TGTGCCAGCAGACAGGGAAACACAGATACGCAGTATTTT; CDR3 protein: CASRQGNTDTQYF; D gene: .; clone size: few; V gene: TRBV12-3/TRBV12-4; J gene: TRBJ2-3
CDR3 DNA: TGTGCCAGCAGTCCGACGTGGATCAAAAACATTCAGTACTTC; CDR3 protein: CASSPTWIKNIQYF; D gene: .; clone size: few; V gene: TRBV6-5; J gene: TRBJ2-4
CDR3 DNA: TGTGCCAGCAGCGTAGGCAACAATCAGGCCACTGAAGCTTTCTTT; CDR3 protein: CASSVGNNQATEAFF; D gene: .; clone size: few; V gene: TRBV9; J gene: TRBJ1-1
CDR3 DNA: TGTGCCAGCAGCCAAGCCAGGGGGGGCTCTGGCTACACCTTC; CDR3 protein: CASSQARGGSGYTF; D gene: TRBD1; clone size: few; V gene: TRBV3-1; J gene: TRBJ1-2
CDR3 DNA: TGTGCCAGCGGACCGGACGCTCGGAGCAATCAGCCCCAGCATTTT; CDR3 protein: CASGPDARSNQPQHF; D gene: .; clone size: .; V gene: TRBV6-2/TRBV6-3; J gene: TRBJ1-5